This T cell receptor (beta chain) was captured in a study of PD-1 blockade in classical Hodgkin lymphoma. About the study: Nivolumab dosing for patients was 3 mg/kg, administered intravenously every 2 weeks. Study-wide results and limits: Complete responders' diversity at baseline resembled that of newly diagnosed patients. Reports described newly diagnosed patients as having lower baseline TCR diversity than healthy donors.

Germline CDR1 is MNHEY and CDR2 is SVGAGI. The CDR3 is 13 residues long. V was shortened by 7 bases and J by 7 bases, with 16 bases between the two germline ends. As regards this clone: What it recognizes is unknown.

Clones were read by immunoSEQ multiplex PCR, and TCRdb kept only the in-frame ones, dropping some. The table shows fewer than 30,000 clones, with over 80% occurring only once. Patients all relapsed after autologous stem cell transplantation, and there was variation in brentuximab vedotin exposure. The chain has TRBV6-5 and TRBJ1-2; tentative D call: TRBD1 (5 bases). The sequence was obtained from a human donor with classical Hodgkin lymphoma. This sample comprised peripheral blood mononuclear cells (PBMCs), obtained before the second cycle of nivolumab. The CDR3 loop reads CASTQSGGGGYTF. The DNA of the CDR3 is TGTGCCAGCACGCAGAGTGGGGGTGGTGGCTACACCTTC.